Listed below are T cell receptor beta chains from one sample, sequenced in a study of blood T cell repertoires in COVID-19. The table came from immunoSEQ multiplex PCR; TCRdb's copy has only in-frame clones and leaves some out. The sample holds 240,000 or so clones, roughly 86% seen once. Sequenced input: peripheral blood. These receptors were obtained from a woman between 25 and 40 years old with acute or convalescent COVID-19. Each CDR3 is given without its conserved first and last residue. A D gene is named only where the DNA matches it firmly.

j_call v_call d_call cdr3_aa
TRBJ2-2 TRBV10-3 . AISDWNTGELF
TRBJ2-2 TRBV10-3 TRBD1 AIRKQGAFGSGELF
TRBJ2-1 TRBV9 TRBD2 ASSVGIGLAGGTNEQF
TRBJ1-3 TRBV7-9 . ASSSPSGSGNTIY
TRBJ2-7 TRBV12-5 . ASGLYAGIYEQY
TRBJ2-5 TRBV5-5 TRBD2 ASSLIPAGTQETQY
TRBJ1-5 TRBV24-1 . ATSDPRRPNQPQH
TRBJ2-7 TRBV6-5 TRBD1 ASSPRTGGSYEQY
TRBJ2-7 TRBV18 TRBD2 ASSPGRADDSYEQY
TRBJ1-5 TRBV7-8 TRBD1 ASSRTGAASNQPQH
TRBJ2-3 TRBV7-8 TRBD2 ASSLGGTSGGRVRDTQY
TRBJ2-7 TRBV5-6 TRBD2 ASSLEGTSAPWQY
TRBJ2-2 TRBV20-1 . SASVGGGELF
TRBJ2-2 TRBV15 TRBD2 ATSRDPSGRVDTGELF
TRBJ1-2 TRBV7-2 . ASSLAQGGGYT
TRBJ1-3 TRBV18 TRBD1 ASSPQRTGLSGNTIY
TRBJ2-7 TRBV30 TRBD2 AWSTTPSGFYEQY
TRBJ1-2 TRBV6-5 . ASSPLRNANYGYT
TRBJ1-1 TRBV5-4 . ASSFILGGMNTEAF
TRBJ2-7 TRBV7-2 . ASTRGAASGEMYEQY
TRBJ1-6 TRBV28 . ASTHLSSYNSPLH
TRBJ1-1 TRBV4-2 . ASSQALTGDQEAF
TRBJ1-1 TRBV19 . ASSRLDTEAF
TRBJ2-5 TRBV9 . ASSVEAGHQETQY
TRBJ2-7 TRBV9 TRBD2 ASSVGLAGGPHEQY
TRBJ2-2 TRBV2 . ASSVRDTGELF
TRBJ1-1 TRBV11-3 . ASSLEETTEAF
TRBJ1-3 TRBV7-7 . ASSPQQGFSSGNTIY
TRBJ1-2 TRBV27 TRBD1 ASSFRDRGDGYT
TRBJ2-2 TRBV6-2/TRBV6-3 . ASSKDGVPGELF
TRBJ1-1 TRBV19 . ASIPTGGSTEAF
TRBJ2-1 TRBV5-1 . ASSLPISRSEQF
TRBJ2-1 TRBV10-1 . ASSDASASYNEQF
TRBJ2-3 TRBV14 . ASSQGVAGFGTDTQY
TRBJ2-3 TRBV27 TRBD1 ASSLSDRGRTDTQY
TRBJ2-1 TRBV4-3 TRBD1 ASSRTKGTGYNEQF
TRBJ2-2 TRBV6-1 TRBD1 ASSEIQGAGELF
TRBJ2-7 TRBV6-5 TRBD2 ASTKYSGGNYEQY
TRBJ2-7 TRBV5-1 TRBD2 ASSSSGTSGRQY
TRBJ2-7 TRBV11-2 . ASSLVAGEGEQY
TRBJ2-7 TRBV2 TRBD2 ASRGLDFEQY
TRBJ2-3 TRBV7-9 TRBD2 ASSLGVGGRISTDTQY
TRBJ2-7 TRBV6-5 TRBD1 ASSTGTGVREQY
TRBJ2-3 TRBV9 . AERGIWDTQY
TRBJ1-6 TRBV5-6 . ASNRKLTGRNSPLH
TRBJ2-7 TRBV19 TRBD2 ASSWTSGSTYEQY
TRBJ1-1 TRBV2 TRBD1 ASSQGTVNTEAF
TRBJ2-2 TRBV5-4 . ASSRGSQINTGELF
TRBJ1-1 TRBV7-3 . ASSLNAGDTEAF
TRBJ2-7 TRBV24-1 TRBD2 ATSDCFLAGVVCEQY
TRBJ2-3 TRBV11-3 TRBD1 ASSLIGQGADTQY
TRBJ1-2 TRBV15 . ATSRRTDSNYGYT
TRBJ2-7 TRBV12-5 TRBD1 ASGLPDRAGYEQY
TRBJ2-7 TRBV10-1 TRBD2 ASSGLGLAGVGEQY